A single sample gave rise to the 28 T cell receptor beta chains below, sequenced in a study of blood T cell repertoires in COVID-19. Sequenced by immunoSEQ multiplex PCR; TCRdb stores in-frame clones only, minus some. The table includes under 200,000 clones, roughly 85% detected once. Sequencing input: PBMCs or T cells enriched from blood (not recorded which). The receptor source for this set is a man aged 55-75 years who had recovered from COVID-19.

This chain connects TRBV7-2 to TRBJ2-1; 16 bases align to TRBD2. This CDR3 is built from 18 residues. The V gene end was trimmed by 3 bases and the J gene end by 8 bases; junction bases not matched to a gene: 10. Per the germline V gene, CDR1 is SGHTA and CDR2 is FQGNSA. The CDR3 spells CASSLGLAGGSVWHEQFF. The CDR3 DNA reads TGTGCCAGCAGCTTGGGACTAGCGGGGGGGTCTGTTTGGCATGAGCAGTTCTTC.

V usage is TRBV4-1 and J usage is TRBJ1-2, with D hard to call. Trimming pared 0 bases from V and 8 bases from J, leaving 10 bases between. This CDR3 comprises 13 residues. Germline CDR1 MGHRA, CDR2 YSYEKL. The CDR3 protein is CASSQESAVGYTF. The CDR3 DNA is TGCGCCAGCAGCCAAGAGTCCGCGGTCGGCTACACCTTC.

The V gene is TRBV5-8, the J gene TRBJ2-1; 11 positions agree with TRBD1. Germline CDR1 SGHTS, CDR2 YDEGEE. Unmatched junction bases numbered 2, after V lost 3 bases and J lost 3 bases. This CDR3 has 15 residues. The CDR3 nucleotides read TGTGCCAGCAGCTCCGGGACAGGGGGCTACAATGAGCAGTTCTTC. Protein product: CASSSGTGGYNEQFF.

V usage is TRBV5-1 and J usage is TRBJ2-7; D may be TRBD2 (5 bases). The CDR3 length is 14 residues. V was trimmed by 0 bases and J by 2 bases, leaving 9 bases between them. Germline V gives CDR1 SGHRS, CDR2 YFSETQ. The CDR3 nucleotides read TGCGCCAGCAGCTTGGGTGGGAGCACCTACGAGCAGTACTTC. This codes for CASSLGGSTYEQYF.

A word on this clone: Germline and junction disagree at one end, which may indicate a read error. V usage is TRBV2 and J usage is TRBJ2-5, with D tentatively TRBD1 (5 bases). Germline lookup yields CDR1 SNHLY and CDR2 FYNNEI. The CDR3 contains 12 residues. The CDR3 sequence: CASREGAETQYF. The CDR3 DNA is TGTGCCAGCAGGGAAGGGGCAGAGACCCAGTACTTC. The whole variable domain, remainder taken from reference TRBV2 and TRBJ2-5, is EPEVTQTPSHQVTQMGQEVILRCVPISNHLYFYWYRQILGQKVEFLVSFYNNEISEKSEIFDDQFSVERPDGSNFTLKIRSTKLEDSAMYFCASREGAETQYFGPGTRLLVL.

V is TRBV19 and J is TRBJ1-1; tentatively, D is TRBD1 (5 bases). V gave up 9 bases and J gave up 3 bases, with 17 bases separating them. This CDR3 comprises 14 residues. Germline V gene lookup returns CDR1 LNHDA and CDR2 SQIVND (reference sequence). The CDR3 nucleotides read TGTGCCAGGTGTGGGCAGGGTTGGGACACTGAAGCTTTCTTT. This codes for CARCGQGWDTEAFF.

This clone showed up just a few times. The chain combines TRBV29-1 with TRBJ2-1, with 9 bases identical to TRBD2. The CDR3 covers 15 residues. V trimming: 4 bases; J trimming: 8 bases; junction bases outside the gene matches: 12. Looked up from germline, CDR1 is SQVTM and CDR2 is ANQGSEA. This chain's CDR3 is CSVGVWAGGPYEQFF. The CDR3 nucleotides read TGCAGCGTTGGAGTGTGGGCGGGGGGGCCGTATGAGCAGTTCTTC.

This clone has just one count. This CDR3 is CATSRGSRLNTEAFF. CDR3 in DNA: TGTGCCACCAGCAGAGGCTCGAGGTTGAACACTGAAGCTTTCTTT. The chain has TRBV15 and TRBJ1-1; D not resolved. The CDR3 runs 15 residues. V lost 1 base and J 0 bases, leaving 9 bases between the germline ends. Germline assignment: CDR1 LNHNV and CDR2 YYDKDF (reference sequence).

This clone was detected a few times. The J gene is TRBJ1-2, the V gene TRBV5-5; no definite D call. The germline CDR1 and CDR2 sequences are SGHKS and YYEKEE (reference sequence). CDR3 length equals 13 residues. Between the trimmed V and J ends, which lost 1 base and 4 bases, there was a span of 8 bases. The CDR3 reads CASSLSSGYGYTF. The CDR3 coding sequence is TGTGCCAGCAGCTTGTCGAGCGGCTATGGCTACACCTTC. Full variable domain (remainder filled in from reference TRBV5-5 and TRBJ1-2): DAGVTQSPTHLIKTRGQQVTLRCSPISGHKSVSWYQQVLGQGPQFIFQYYEKEERGRGNFPDRFSARQFPNYSSELNVNALLLGDSALYLCASSLSSGYGYTFGSGTRLTVV.

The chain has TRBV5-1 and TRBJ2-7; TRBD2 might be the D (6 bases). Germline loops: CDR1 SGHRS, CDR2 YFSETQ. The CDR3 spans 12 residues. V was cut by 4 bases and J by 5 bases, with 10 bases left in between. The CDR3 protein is CASSRGGDEQYF. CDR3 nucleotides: TGCGCCAGCAGCCGGGGAGGTGACGAGCAGTACTTC. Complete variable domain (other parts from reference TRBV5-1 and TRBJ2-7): KAGVTQTPRYLIKTRGQQVTLSCSPISGHRSVSWYQQTPGQGLQFLFEYFSETQRNKGNFPGRFSGRQFSNSRSEMNVSTLELGDSALYLCASSRGGDEQYFGPGTRLTVT.

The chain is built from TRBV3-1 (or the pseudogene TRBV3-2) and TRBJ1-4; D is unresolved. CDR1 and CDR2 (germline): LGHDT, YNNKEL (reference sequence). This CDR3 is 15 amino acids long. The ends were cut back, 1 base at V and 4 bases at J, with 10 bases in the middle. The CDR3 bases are TGTGCCAGCAGCCAAGTTGGCGGGTATAATGAAAAACTGTTTTTT. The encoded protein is CASSQVGGYNEKLFF.

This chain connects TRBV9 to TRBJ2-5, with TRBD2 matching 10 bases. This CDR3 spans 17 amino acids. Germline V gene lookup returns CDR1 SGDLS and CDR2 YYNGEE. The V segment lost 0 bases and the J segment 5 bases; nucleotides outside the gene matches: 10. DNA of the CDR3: TGTGCCAGCAGCGTAGGCGAACTTGAACTAGCGGGGGAGACCCAGTACTTC. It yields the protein CASSVGELELAGETQYF.

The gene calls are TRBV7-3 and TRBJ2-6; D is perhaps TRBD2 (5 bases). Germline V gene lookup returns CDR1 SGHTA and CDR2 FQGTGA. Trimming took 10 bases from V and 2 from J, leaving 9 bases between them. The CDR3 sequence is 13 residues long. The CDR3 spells CATRDPGANVLTF. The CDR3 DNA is TGTGCCACCCGGGATCCTGGGGCCAACGTCCTGACTTTC.

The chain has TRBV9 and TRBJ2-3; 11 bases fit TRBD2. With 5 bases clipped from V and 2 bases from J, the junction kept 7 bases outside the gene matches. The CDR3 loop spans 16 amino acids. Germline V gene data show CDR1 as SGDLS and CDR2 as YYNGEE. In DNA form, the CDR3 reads TGTGCCAGCAGTCCCATAGCGGGAGGGATCACAGATACGCAGTATTTT. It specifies CASSPIAGGITDTQYF. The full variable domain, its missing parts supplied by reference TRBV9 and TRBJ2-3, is DSGVTQTPKHLITATGQRVTLRCSPRSGDLSVYWYQQSLDQGLQFLIQYYNGEERAKGNILERFSAQQFPDLHSELNLSSLELGDSALYFCASSPIAGGITDTQYFGPGTRLTVL.

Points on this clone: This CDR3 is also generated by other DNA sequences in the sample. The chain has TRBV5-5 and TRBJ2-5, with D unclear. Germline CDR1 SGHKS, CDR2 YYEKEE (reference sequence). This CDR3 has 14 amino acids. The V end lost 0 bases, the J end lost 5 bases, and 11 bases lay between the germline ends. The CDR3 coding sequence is TGTGCCAGCAGCTTGGGGCCAGTGTGGGAGACCCAGTACTTC. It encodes CASSLGPVWETQYF.

CDR3 protein: CASSETSGGFTQETQYF. CDR3 nucleotide sequence: TGTGCCAGCAGTGAAACTAGCGGGGGGTTTACGCAAGAGACCCAGTACTTC. The rearrangement joins TRBV6-1 to TRBJ2-5; 12 nucleotides line up with TRBD2. This CDR3 is built from 17 residues. Looked up from germline, CDR1 is MNHNS and CDR2 is SASEGT. After removal of 2 bases from V and 2 bases from J, the junction contained 6 bases not matched to a gene.

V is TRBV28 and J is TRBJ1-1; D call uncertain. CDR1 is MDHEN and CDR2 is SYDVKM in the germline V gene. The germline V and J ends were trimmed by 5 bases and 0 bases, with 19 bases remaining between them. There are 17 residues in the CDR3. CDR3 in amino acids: CASSPPRGNYMNTEAFF. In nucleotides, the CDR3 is TGTGCCAGCAGTCCCCCGCGCGGGAACTACATGAACACTGAAGCTTTCTTT. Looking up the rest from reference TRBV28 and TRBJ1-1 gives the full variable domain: DVKVTQSSRYLVKRTGEKVFLECVQDMDHENMFWYRQDPGLGLRLIYFSYDVKMKEKGDIPEGYSVSREKKERFSLILESASTNQTSMYLCASSPPRGNYMNTEAFFGQGTRLTVV.

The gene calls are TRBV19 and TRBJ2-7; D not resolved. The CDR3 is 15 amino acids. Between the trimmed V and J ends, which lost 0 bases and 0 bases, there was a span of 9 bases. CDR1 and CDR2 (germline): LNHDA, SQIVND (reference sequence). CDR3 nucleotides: TGTGCCAGTAGTATAGATCGGCAGGCCTCCTACGAGCAGTACTTC. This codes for CASSIDRQASYEQYF.

CDR3 protein: CASSLLGQGSSPLHF. As DNA, the CDR3 is TGTGCCAGCAGTTTATTGGGGCAGGGGAGTTCACCCCTCCACTTT. The rearrangement links TRBV28 to TRBJ1-6, with a weak D call TRBD1 (6 bases). Trimming cost V 1 base and J 9 bases, with 13 bases left between them. This CDR3 region has 15 residues. Germline V gives CDR1 MDHEN, CDR2 SYDVKM.

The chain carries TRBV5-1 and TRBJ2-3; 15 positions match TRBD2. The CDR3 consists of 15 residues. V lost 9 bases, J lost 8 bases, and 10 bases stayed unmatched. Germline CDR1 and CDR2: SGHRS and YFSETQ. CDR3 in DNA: TGCGCCATCCGCCCCGGACTAGCGGGAGGGCCTACGCAGTATTTT. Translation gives CAIRPGLAGGPTQYF.

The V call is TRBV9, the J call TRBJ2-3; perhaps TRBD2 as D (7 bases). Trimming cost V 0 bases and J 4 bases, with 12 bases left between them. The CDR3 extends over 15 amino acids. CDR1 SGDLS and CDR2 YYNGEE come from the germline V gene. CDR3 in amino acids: CASSVDAGAADTQYF. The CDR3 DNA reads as TGTGCCAGCAGCGTAGACGCGGGGGCAGCAGATACGCAGTATTTT.

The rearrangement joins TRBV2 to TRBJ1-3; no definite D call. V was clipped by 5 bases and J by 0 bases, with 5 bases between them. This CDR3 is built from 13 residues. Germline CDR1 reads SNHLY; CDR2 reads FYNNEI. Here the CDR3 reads CASSFNSGNTIYF. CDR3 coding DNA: TGTGCCAGCAGTTTTAACTCTGGAAACACCATATATTTT. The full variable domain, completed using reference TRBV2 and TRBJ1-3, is EPEVTQTPSHQVTQMGQEVILRCVPISNHLYFYWYRQILGQKVEFLVSFYNNEISEKSEIFDDQFSVERPDGSNFTLKIRSTKLEDSAMYFCASSFNSGNTIYFGEGSWLTVV.

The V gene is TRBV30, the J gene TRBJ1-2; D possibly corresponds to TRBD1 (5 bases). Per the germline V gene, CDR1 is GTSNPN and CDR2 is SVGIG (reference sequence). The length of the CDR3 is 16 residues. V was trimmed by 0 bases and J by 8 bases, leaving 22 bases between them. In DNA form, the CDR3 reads TGTGCCTGGAGTGTACTCCGACAGTCTATCTCAGGGGGCTACACCTTC. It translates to CAWSVLRQSISGGYTF. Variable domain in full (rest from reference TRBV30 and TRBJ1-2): SQTIHQWPATLVQPVGSPLSLECTVEGTSNPNLYWYRQAAGRGLQLLFYSVGIGQISSEVPQNLSASRPQDRQFILSSKKLLLSDSGFYLCAWSVLRQSISGGYTFGSGTRLTVV.

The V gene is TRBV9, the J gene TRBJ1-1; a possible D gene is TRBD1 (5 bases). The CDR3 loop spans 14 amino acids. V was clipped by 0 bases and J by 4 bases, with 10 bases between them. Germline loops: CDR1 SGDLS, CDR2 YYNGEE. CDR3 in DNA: TGTGCCAGCAGCGTAGCCCCTAGGGGCACTGAAGCTTTCTTT. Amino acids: CASSVAPRGTEAFF.

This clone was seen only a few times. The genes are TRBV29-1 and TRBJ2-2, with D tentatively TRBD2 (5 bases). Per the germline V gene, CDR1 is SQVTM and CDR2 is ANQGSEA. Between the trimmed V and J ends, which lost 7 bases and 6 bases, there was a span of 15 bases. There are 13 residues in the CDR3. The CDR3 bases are TGCAGCGCTTTTTCACAGAGGGCCGGGGAGCTGTTTTTT. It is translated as CSAFSQRAGELFF.

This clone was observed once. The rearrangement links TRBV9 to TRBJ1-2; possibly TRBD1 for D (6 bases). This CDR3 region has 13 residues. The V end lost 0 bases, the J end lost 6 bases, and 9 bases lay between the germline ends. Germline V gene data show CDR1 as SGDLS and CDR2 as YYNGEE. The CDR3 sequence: CASSVDRDDGYTF. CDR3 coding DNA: TGTGCCAGCAGCGTAGACAGGGACGATGGCTACACCTTC.

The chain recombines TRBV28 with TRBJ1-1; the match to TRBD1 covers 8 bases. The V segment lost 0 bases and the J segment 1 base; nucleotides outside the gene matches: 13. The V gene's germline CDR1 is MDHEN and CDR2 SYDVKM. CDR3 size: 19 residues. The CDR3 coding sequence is TGTGCCAGCAGTTTATGGCCGTCAGGGGGCGCATTATGGAACACTGAAGCTTTCTTT. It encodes CASSLWPSGGALWNTEAFF.

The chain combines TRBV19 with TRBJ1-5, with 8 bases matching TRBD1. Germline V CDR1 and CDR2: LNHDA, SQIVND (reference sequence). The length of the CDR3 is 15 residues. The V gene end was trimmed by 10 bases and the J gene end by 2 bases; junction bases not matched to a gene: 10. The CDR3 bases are TGTGCCACCCTATCCAGGGGGCAGGGCAATCAGCCCCAGCATTTT. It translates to CATLSRGQGNQPQHF. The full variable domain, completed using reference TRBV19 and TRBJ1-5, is DGGITQSPKYLFRKEGQNVTLSCEQNLNHDAMYWYRQDPGQGLRLIYYSQIVNDFQKGDIAEGYSVSREKKESFPLTVTSAQKNPTAFYLCATLSRGQGNQPQHFGDGTRLSIL.